These T cell receptor beta chains were read from a single sample in a study of OX40 agonist ivuxolimab in advanced cancers. The assay was immunoSEQ multiplex PCR, and TCRdb's table has in-frame clones only and misses some. The sample lists tens of thousands of clones, about 90% occurring once. Sequenced material: CD4+ or CD8+ T cells sorted from blood, taken in a trial of the OX40 agonist ivuxolimab. The receptors derive from an adult with an advanced solid tumor such as melanoma, head and neck, liver or kidney cancer. The CDR3 runs from the conserved cysteine through the conserved F or W. The D gene is left open where the match is weak.

v_gene: TRBV6-6; d_gene: .; CDR3aa: CASSYPDVLGQTQYF
v_gene: TRBV9; d_gene: .; CDR3aa: CASSVTQGGEKLFF
v_gene: TRBV6-1; d_gene: TRBD2; CDR3aa: CASGGTSYYEQYF
v_gene: TRBV2; d_gene: .; CDR3aa: CASSPGNTDTQYF
v_gene: TRBV28; d_gene: .; CDR3aa: CASSPGSNEQFF
v_gene: TRBV2; d_gene: TRBD1; CDR3aa: CASRPTGDDHTEAFF
v_gene: TRBV9; d_gene: .; CDR3aa: CASSGGLIQETQYF
v_gene: TRBV6-6; d_gene: TRBD1; CDR3aa: CASSYGTGYGEQYF
v_gene: TRBV19; d_gene: TRBD1; CDR3aa: CASSTGTGNEQYF
v_gene: TRBV10-2; d_gene: TRBD1; CDR3aa: CATWTGGYEQYF
v_gene: TRBV19; d_gene: .; CDR3aa: CASSFPGAYEQYF
v_gene: TRBV15; d_gene: TRBD1; CDR3aa: CATSKGQGEQPQHF
v_gene: TRBV19; d_gene: TRBD2; CDR3aa: CASSIVAGEYNEQFF
v_gene: TRBV27; d_gene: .; CDR3aa: CASSLGQDYGYTF
v_gene: TRBV27; d_gene: .; CDR3aa: CASSDQTGEGYEQYF
v_gene: TRBV4-2; d_gene: TRBD2; CDR3aa: CASSHGTSGYEQYF
v_gene: TRBV7-9; d_gene: TRBD2; CDR3aa: CASSLGTSGVSYNEQFF
v_gene: TRBV6-1; d_gene: .; CDR3aa: CASSEMSGENDEQYF
v_gene: TRBV7-9; d_gene: TRBD1; CDR3aa: CASSSPGQGGEQYF
v_gene: TRBV14; d_gene: .; CDR3aa: CASSRDSPLAYGANVLTF
v_gene: TRBV6-5; d_gene: TRBD2; CDR3aa: CASSYSKGREWDEQFF
v_gene: TRBV19; d_gene: .; CDR3aa: CASSTMGSQETQYF
v_gene: TRBV28; d_gene: TRBD2; CDR3aa: CASSLSTSWNTGELFF
v_gene: TRBV6-5; d_gene: TRBD1; CDR3aa: CASSYYRGPNSPLHF